This T cell receptor (beta chain) was sequenced for a study of prognosis after radiotherapy for stage I lung cancer. As for the study in general: April 2018 to January 2019 saw enrollment of stage I non-small cell lung cancer patients. Patients with tumors diagnosed as squamous cell carcinoma numbered 6 to 8, and those with adenocarcinoma twelve. Of the enrolled patients, some 15 had newly diagnosed primary stage I lung tumors, while roughly 5 had oligometastatic NSCLC following surgical resection of the primary tumor.

CDR3 of TCR beta was amplified from genomic DNA via a two-round multiplex PCR. Individual primers that were specific to each TRBV and TRBJ gene served in first-round PCR. Second-round PCR relied on universal primers. One entry per CDR3 protein results from TCRdb running MiXCR on the multiplex PCR reads. This sample carries around 27,000 distinct CDR3 sequences, 30% to 40% of them seen once, and the ten largest clones take roughly an eighth. This clonotype was observed a single time. A read error may be the cause here, since a much bigger clone is one base away. Per germline, CDR1 MNHEY and CDR2 SVGEGT. The CDR3 runs to 20 residues. After removal of 4 bases from V and 5 bases from J, the junction contained 22 bases not matched to a gene.

The chain has TRBV6-2 or TRBV6-3 and TRBJ2-5, with 10 bases identical to TRBD1. The clonotype was recovered from a donor older than 45 with non-small cell lung cancer. The sample was PBMCs, taken before or after stereotactic body radiation therapy (not recorded which). The CDR3 nucleotides are TGTGCCAGCAGTTCCATGGGACCGGGACAGGGGACTCCCCCCCGGGAGACCCAGTACTTC. This sequence encodes CASSSMGPGQGTPPRETQYF.